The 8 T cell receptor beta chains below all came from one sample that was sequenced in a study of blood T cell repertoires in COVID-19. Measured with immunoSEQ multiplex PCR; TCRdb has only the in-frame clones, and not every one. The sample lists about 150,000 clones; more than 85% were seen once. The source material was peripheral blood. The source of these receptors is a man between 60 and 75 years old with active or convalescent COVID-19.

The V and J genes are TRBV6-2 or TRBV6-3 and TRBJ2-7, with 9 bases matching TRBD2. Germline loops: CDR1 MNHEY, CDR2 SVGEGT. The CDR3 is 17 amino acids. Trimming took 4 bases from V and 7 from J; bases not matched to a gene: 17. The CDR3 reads CASSSAGLALVRGEQYF. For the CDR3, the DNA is TGTGCCAGCAGTTCCGCGGGACTAGCCTTGGTCCGCGGAGAGCAGTACTTC.

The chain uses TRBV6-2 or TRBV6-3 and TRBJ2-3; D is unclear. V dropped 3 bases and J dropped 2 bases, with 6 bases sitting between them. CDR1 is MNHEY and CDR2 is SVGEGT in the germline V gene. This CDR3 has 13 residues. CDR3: CASSYVATDTQYF. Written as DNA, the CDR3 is TGTGCCAGCAGTTATGTGGCCACAGATACGCAGTATTTT.

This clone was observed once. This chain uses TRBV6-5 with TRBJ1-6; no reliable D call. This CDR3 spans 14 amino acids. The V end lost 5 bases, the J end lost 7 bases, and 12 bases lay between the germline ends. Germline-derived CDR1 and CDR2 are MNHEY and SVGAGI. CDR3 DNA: TGTGCCAGCAGTCTGTCGGTGCGAAATTCACCCCTCCACTTT. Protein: CASSLSVRNSPLHF.

CDR3 coding DNA: TGTGCCACAACCCGGACAGGGGGATCCTATGGCTACACCTTC. Translation gives CATTRTGGSYGYTF. This sequence joins TRBV27 and TRBJ1-2; 10 bases fit TRBD1. The length of the CDR3 is 14 residues. Per germline, CDR1 MNHEY and CDR2 SMNVEV (reference sequence). J gave up 4 bases and V 10 bases, and 9 bases lay outside the gene matches.

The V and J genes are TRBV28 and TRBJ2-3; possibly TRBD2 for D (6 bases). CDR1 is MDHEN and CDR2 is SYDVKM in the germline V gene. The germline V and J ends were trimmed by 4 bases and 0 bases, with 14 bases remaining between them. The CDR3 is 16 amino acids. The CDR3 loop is CASSSISGSSTDTQYF. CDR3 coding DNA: TGTGCCAGCAGTTCGATTAGCGGTTCCAGCACAGATACGCAGTATTTT. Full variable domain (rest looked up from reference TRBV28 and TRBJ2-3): DVKVTQSSRYLVKRTGEKVFLECVQDMDHENMFWYRQDPGLGLRLIYFSYDVKMKEKGDIPEGYSVSREKKERFSLILESASTNQTSMYLCASSSISGSSTDTQYFGPGTRLTVL.

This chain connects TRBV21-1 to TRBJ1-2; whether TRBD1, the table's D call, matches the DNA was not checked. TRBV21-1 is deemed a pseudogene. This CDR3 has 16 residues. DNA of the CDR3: TGTGCCAGCAGCAAGACCACAGGGGGCGCCTTCGATGGCTACACCTTC. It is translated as CASSKTTGGAFDGYTF.

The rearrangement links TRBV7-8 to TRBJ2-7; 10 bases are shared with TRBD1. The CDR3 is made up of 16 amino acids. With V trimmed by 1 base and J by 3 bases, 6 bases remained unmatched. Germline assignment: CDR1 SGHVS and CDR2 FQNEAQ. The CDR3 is CASSLGSGQGNYEQYF. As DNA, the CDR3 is TGTGCCAGCAGCTTAGGGTCGGGACAGGGGAACTACGAGCAGTACTTC.

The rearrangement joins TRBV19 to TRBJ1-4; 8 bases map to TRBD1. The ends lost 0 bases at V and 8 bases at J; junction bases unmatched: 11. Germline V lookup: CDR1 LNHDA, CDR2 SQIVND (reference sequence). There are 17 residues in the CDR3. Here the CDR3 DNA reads TGTGCCAGTAGTATAGACGGACTGACAGGGGTTAGGGAAAAACTGTTTTTT. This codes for CASSIDGLTGVREKLFF.